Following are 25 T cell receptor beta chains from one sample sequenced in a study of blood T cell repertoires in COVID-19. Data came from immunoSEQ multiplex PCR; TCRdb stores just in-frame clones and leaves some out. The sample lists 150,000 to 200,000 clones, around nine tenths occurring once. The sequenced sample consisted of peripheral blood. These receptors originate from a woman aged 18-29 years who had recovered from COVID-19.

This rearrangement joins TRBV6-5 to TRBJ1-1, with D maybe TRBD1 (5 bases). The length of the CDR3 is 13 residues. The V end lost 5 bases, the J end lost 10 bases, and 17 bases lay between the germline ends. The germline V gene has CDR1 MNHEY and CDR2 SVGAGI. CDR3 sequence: CASSPSAGVGAFF. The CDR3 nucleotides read TGTGCCAGCAGTCCCTCCGCGGGGGTCGGAGCTTTCTTT.

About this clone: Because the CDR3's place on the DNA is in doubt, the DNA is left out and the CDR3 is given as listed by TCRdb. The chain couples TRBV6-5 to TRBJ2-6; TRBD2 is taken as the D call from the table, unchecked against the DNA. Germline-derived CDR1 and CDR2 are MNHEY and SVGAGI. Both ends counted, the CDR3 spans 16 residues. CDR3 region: CASSSSGGSGANVLTF.

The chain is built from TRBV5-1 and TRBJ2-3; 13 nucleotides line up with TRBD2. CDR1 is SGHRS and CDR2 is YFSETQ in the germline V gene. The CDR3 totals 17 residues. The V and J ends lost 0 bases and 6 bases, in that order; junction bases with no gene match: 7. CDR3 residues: CASSLAPTSGRGDTQYF. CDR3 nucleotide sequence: TGCGCCAGCAGCTTGGCCCCTACTAGCGGGAGGGGCGATACGCAGTATTTT.

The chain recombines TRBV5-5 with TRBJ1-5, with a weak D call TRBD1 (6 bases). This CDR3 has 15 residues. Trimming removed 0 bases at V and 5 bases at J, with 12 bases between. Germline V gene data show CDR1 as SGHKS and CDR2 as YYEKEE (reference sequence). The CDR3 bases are TGTGCCAGCAGCTTGGTTTTCAGGGGCTATCAGCCCCAGCATTTT. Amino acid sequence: CASSLVFRGYQPQHF.

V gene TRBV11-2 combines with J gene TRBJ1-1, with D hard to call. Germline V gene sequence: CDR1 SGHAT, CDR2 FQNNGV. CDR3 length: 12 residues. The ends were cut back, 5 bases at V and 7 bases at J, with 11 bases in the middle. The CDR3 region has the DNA TGTGCCAGCAGCCCGCGGGCGGTTGAAGCTTTCTTT. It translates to CASSPRAVEAFF.

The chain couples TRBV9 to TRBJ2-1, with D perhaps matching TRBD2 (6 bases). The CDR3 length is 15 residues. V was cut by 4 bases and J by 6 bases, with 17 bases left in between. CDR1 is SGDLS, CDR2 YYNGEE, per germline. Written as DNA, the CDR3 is TGTGCCAGCAGCCCTACGAGTCTCGGGGGCAATGAGCAGTTCTTC. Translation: CASSPTSLGGNEQFF. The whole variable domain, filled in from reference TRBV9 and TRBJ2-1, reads DSGVTQTPKHLITATGQRVTLRCSPRSGDLSVYWYQQSLDQGLQFLIQYYNGEERAKGNILERFSAQQFPDLHSELNLSSLELGDSALYFCASSPTSLGGNEQFFGPGTRLTVL.

The CDR3 bases are TGTGCCAGCTCACCACGTCTCGAGGACATCACCGGGGAGCTGTTTTTT. Protein: CASSPRLEDITGELFF. The chain is built from TRBV18 and TRBJ2-2, with a possible D match to TRBD1 (5 bases). CDR1 and CDR2 (germline): KGHSH, LQKENI. This CDR3 is built from 16 residues. Trimming stripped 1 base from V and 4 bases from J, with 13 bases between. Full variable domain (rest looked up from reference TRBV18 and TRBJ2-2): NAGVMQNPRHLVRRRGQEARLRCSPMKGHSHVYWYRQLPEEGLKFMVYLQKENIIDESGMPKERFSAEFPKEGPSILRIQQVVRGDSAAYFCASSPRLEDITGELFFGEGSRLTVL.

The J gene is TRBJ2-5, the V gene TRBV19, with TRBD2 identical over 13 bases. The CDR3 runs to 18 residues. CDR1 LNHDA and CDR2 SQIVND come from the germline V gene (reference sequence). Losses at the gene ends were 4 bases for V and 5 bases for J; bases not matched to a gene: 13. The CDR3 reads CASSTKATSGGPWETQYF. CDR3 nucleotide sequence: TGTGCCAGTAGTACGAAAGCGACTAGCGGGGGGCCGTGGGAGACCCAGTACTTC.

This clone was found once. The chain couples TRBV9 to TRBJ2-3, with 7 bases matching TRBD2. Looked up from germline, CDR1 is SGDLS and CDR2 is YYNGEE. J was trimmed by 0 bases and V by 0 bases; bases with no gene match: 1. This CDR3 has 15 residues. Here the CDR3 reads CASSVAGGSTDTQYF. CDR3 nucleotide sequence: TGTGCCAGCAGCGTAGCGGGGGGAAGCACAGATACGCAGTATTTT. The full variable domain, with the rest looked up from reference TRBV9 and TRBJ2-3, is DSGVTQTPKHLITATGQRVTLRCSPRSGDLSVYWYQQSLDQGLQFLIQYYNGEERAKGNILERFSAQQFPDLHSELNLSSLELGDSALYFCASSVAGGSTDTQYFGPGTRLTVL.

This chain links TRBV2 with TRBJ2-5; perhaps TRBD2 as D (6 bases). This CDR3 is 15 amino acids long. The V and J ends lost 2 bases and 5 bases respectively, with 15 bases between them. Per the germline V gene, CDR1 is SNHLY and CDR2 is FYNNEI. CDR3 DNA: TGTGCCAGCAGTGAACCCTTGGCCCGGGGGGAGACCCAGTACTTC. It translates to CASSEPLARGETQYF.

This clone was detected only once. The CDR3, as DNA: TGCGCCAGCAGCCAAGATCGGGAGAGAAACTATGGCTACACCTTC. Translation: CASSQDRERNYGYTF. This chain links TRBV4-3 with TRBJ1-2; no clear D. The CDR3 has 15 amino acids. Trimming stripped 0 bases from V and 2 bases from J, with 10 bases between. The germline V gene has CDR1 LGHNA and CDR2 YSLEER.

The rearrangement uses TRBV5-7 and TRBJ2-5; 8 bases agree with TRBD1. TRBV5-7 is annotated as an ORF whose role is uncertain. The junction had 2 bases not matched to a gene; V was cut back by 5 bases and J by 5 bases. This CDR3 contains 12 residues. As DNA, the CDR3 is TGTGCCAGCAGGACAGGGGTGGAGACCCAGTACTTC. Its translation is CASRTGVETQYF.

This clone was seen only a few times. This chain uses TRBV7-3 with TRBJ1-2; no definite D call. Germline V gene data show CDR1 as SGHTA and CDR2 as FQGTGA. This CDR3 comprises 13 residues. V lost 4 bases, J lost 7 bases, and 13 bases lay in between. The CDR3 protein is CASSSSPESGYTF. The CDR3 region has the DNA TGTGCCAGCAGCTCGTCCCCGGAGAGTGGCTACACCTTC.

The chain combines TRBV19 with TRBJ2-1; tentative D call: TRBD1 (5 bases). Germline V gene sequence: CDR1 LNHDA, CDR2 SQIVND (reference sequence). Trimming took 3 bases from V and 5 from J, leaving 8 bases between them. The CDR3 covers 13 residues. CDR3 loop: CASSMGLDNEQFF. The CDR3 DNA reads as TGTGCCAGTAGTATGGGGCTGGACAATGAGCAGTTCTTC.

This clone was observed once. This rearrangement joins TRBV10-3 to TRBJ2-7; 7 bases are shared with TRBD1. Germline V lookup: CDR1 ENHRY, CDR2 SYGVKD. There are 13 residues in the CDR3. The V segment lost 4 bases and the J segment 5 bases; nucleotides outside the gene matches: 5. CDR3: CAISGDRVNEQYV. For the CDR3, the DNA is TGTGCCATCAGTGGCGACAGGGTCAACGAGCAGTACGTC.

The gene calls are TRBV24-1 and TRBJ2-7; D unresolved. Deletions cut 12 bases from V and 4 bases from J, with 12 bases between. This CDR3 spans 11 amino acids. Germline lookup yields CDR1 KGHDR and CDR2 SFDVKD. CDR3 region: CAPSELYEQYV. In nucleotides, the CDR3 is TGTGCCCCCTCTGAACTTTACGAGCAGTACGTC.

The CDR3 sequence is CASSLGREHPSSYEQYV. The CDR3 nucleotides are TGTGCCAGCAGCTTAGGCCGGGAACACCCCAGCTCCTACGAGCAGTACGTC. This chain uses TRBV13 with TRBJ2-7; perhaps TRBD2 as D (5 bases). CDR1 and CDR2 from the germline V gene are PRHDT and FYEKMQ (reference sequence). The CDR3 consists of 17 residues. V was clipped by 0 bases and J by 0 bases, with 15 bases between them.

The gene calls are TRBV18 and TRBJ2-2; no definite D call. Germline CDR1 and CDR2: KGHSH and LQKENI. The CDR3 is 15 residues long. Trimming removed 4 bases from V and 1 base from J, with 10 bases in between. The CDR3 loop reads CASSLTVQNTGELFF. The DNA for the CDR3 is TGTGCCAGCTCACTTACGGTTCAGAACACCGGGGAGCTGTTTTTT.

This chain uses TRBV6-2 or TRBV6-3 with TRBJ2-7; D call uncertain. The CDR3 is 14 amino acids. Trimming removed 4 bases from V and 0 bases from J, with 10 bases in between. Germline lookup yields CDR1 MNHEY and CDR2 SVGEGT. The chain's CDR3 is CASSLRRGSYEQYV. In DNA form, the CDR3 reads TGTGCCAGCAGTTTAAGGCGAGGCTCCTACGAGCAGTACGTC.

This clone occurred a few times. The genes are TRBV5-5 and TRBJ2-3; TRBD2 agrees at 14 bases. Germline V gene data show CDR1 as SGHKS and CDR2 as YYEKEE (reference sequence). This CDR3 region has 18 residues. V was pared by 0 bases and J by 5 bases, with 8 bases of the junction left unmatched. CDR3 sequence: CASSLAPTSGGGKDTQYF. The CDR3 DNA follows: TGTGCCAGCAGCTTGGCCCCGACTAGCGGGGGGGGGAAAGATACGCAGTATTTT.

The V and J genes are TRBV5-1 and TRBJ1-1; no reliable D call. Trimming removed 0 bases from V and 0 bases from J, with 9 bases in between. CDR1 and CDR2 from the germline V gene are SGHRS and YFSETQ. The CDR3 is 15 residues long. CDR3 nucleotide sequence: TGCGCCAGCAGCTTGGAGCCGGGGATGAACACTGAAGCTTTCTTT. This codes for CASSLEPGMNTEAFF. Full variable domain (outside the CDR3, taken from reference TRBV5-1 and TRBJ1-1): KAGVTQTPRYLIKTRGQQVTLSCSPISGHRSVSWYQQTPGQGLQFLFEYFSETQRNKGNFPGRFSGRQFSNSRSEMNVSTLELGDSALYLCASSLEPGMNTEAFFGQGTRLTVV.

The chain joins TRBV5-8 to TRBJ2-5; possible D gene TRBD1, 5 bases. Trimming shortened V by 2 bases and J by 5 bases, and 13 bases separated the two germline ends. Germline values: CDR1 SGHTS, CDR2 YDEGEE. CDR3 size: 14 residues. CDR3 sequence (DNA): TGTGCCAGCAGCTTAGGGGATGCGAGGGAGACCCAGTACTTC. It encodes CASSLGDARETQYF.

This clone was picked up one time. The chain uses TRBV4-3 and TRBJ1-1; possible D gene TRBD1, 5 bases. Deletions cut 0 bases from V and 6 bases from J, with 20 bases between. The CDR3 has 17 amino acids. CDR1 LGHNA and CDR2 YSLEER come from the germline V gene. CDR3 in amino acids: CASSQDGRNGGVAEAFF. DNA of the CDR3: TGCGCCAGCAGCCAAGATGGGAGAAATGGGGGGGTCGCTGAAGCTTTCTTT.

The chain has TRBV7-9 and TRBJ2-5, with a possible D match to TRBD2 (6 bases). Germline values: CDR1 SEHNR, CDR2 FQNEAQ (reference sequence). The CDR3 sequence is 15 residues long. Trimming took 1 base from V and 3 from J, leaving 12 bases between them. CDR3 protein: CASSLEMGLKETQYF. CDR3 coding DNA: TGTGCCAGCAGCTTAGAGATGGGACTCAAAGAGACCCAGTACTTC.

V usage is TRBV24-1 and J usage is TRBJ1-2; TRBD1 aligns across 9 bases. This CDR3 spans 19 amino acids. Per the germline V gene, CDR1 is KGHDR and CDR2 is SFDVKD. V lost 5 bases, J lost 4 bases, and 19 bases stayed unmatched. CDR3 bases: TGTGCCACCAGTGGTCATTCGGACAGGGGAGTTAGTGGTAGCTATGGCTACACCTTC. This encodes CATSGHSDRGVSGSYGYTF.